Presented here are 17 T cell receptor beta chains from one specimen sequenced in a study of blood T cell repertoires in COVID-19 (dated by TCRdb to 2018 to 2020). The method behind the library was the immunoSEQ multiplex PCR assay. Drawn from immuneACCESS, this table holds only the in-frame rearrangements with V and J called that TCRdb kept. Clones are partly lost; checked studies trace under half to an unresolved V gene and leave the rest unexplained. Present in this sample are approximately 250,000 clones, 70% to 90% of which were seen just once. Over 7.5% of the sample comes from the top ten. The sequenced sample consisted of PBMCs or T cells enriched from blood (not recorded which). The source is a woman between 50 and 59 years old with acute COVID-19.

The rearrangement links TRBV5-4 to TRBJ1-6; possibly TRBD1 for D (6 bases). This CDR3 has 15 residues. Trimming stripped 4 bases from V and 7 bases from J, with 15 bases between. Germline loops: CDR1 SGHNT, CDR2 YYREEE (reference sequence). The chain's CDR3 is CASSVTGSANSPLHF. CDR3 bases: TGTGCCAGCAGCGTTACAGGGTCAGCCAATTCACCCCTCCACTTT.

The CDR3 loop reads CASRLQGKNGYTF. In DNA form, the CDR3 reads TGTGCCAGCAGACTACAGGGTAAAAATGGCTACACCTTC. V gene TRBV5-4 combines with J gene TRBJ1-2; D possibly corresponds to TRBD1 (6 bases). Germline V gene data show CDR1 as SGHNT and CDR2 as YYREEE (reference sequence). The CDR3 extends over 13 amino acids. Trimming removed 5 bases at V and 6 bases at J, with 14 bases between.

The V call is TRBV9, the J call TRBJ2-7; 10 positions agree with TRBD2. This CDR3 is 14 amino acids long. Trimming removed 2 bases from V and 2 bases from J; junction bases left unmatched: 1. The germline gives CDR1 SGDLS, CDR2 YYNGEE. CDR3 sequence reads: CASSVLAGAYEQYF. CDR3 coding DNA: TGTGCCAGCAGCGTGCTAGCGGGGGCCTACGAGCAGTACTTC. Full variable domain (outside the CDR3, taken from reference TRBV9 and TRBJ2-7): DSGVTQTPKHLITATGQRVTLRCSPRSGDLSVYWYQQSLDQGLQFLIQYYNGEERAKGNILERFSAQQFPDLHSELNLSSLELGDSALYFCASSVLAGAYEQYFGPGTRLTVT.

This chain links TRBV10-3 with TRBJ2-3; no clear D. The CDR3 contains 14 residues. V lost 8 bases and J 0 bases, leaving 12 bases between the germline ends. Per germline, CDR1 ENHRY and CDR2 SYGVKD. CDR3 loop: CAISNAGSTDTQYF. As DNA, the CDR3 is TGTGCCATCTCGAATGCAGGCAGCACAGATACGCAGTATTTT.

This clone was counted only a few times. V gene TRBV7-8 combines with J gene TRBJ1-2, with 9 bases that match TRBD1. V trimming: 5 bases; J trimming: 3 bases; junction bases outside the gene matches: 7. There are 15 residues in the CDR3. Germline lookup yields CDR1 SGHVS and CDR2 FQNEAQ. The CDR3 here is CASSPRDRVDYGYTF. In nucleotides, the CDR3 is TGTGCCAGCAGCCCCCGGGACAGGGTTGACTATGGCTACACCTTC.

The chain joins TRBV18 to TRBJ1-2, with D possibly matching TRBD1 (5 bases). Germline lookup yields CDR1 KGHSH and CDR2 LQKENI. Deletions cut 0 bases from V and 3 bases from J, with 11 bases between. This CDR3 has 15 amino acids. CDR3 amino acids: CASSPPGGMDYGYTF. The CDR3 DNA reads TGTGCCAGCTCACCACCGGGGGGGATGGACTATGGCTACACCTTC.

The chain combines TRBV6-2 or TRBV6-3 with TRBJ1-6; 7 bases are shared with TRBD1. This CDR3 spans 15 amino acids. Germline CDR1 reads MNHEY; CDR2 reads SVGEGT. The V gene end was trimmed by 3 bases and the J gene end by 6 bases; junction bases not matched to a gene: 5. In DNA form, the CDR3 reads TGTGCCAGCAGTTATGGGACAGCTTCTAATTCACCCCTCCACTTT. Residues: CASSYGTASNSPLHF.

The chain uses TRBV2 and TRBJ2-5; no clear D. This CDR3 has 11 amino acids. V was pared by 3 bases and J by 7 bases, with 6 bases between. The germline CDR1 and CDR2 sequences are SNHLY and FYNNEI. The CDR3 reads CASSEIGTQYF. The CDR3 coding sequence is TGTGCCAGCAGTGAGATCGGGACCCAGTACTTC.

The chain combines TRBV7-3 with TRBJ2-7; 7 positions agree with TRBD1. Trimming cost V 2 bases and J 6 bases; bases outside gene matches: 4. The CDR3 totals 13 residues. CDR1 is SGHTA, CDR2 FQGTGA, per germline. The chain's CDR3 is CASSLDRDTEQYF. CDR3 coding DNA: TGTGCCAGCAGCTTAGACAGGGACACCGAGCAGTACTTC.

The CDR3 nucleotides are TGTGCCAGCAGTTACTCGCCCCTAGGCAGCCAAGAGACCCAGTACTTC. Protein sequence: CASSYSPLGSQETQYF. J is TRBJ2-5 and V is TRBV6-2 or TRBV6-3; no firm D call. V lost 0 bases and J 1 base, leaving 12 bases between the germline ends. Germline CDR1 is MNHEY and CDR2 is SVGEGT. This CDR3 spans 16 amino acids.

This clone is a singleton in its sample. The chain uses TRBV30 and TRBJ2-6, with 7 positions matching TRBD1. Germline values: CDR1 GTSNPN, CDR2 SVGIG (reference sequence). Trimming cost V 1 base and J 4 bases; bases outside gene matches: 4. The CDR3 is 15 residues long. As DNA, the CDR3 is TGTGCCTGGAGTGGGCTGGGACAGGGGGCCAACGTCCTGACTTTC. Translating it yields CAWSGLGQGANVLTF.

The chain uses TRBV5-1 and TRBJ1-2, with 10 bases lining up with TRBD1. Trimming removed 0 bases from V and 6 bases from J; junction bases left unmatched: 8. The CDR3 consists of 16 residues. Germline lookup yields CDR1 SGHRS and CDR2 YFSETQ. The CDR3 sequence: CASSLVGTGVRNGYTF. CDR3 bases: TGCGCCAGCAGCTTGGTAGGGACAGGGGTTCGGAATGGCTACACCTTC.

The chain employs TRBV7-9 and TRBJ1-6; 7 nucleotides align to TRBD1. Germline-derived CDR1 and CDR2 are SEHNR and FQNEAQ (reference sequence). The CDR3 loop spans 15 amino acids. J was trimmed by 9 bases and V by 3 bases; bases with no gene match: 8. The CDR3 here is CASSFGTGVVSPLHF. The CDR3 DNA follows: TGTGCCAGCAGCTTTGGAACAGGGGTGGTTTCACCCCTCCACTTT. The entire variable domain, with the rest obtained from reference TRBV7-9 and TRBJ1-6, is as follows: DTGVSQNPRHKITKRGQNVTFRCDPISEHNRLYWYRQTLGQGPEFLTYFQNEAQLEKSRLLSDRFSAERPKGSFSTLEIQRTEQGDSAMYLCASSFGTGVVSPLHFGNGTRLTVT.

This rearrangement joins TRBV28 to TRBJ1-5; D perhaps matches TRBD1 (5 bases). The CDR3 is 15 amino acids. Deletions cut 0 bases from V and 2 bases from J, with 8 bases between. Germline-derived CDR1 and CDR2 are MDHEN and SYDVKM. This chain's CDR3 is CASSLWAGRNQPQHF. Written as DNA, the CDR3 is TGTGCCAGCAGTTTATGGGCAGGGCGCAATCAGCCCCAGCATTTT.

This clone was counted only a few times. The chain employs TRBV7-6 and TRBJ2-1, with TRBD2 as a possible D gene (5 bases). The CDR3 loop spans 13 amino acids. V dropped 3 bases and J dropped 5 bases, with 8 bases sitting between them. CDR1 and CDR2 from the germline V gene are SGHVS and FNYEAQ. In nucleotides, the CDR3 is TGTGCCAGCAGCTTTCAGGAGGACAATGAGCAGTTCTTC. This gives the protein CASSFQEDNEQFF.

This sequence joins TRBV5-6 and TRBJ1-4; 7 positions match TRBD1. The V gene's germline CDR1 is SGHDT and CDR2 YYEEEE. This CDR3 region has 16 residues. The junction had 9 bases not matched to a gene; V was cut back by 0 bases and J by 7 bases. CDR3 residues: CASSLEGAGGSEKLFF. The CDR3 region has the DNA TGTGCCAGCAGCTTGGAGGGGGCGGGCGGAAGTGAAAAACTGTTTTTT.

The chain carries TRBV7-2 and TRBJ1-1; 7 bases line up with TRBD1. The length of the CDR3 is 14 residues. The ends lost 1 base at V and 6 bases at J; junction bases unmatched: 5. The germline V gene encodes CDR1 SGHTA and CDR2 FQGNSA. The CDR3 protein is CASSLEGQGAEAFF. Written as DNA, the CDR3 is TGTGCCAGCAGCTTAGAGGGCCAGGGGGCTGAAGCTTTCTTT.